This TCR beta chain was retrieved from a study of hypomethylating agent response in myelodysplastic syndrome. Overall study context: The most frequent mutation was TET2, in about 50% of the 11 patients.

Details on this clone: Its antigen is not identified.

CDR1 is MNHEY and CDR2 is SVGAGI in the germline V gene. V lost 2 bases and J 6 bases, leaving 16 bases between the germline ends. This CDR3 is 15 amino acids long. The table came from immunoSEQ multiplex PCR; TCRdb's copy has only in-frame clones and leaves some out. Found here are fewer than 7,500 clones, roughly 83% of them singletons; the top ten hold more than 9%. The study's findings and limits: Lack of age-matching between healthy donors and MDS patients could bias comparison.

The specimen comprised bone marrow, sampled before or after starting hypomethylating agent treatment for myelodysplastic syndrome (not recorded which). The TCR was taken from a human donor with myelodysplastic syndrome. The V gene is TRBV6-5, the J gene TRBJ1-1, with D hard to call. The CDR3 DNA reads as TGTGCCAGCAGTTACCTGGGCCAGGAGAGGGCTGAAGCTTTCTTT. Its protein is CASSYLGQERAEAFF.